This T cell receptor beta chain was sequenced during a study of early T cells in non-severe SARS-CoV-2 infection. MiXCR was run by TCRdb on the 5' RACE reads, yielding one entry per CDR3 protein. The sample lists roughly 67,000 distinct CDR3 sequences; roughly an eighth were seen once. Germline V gene lookup returns CDR1 DFQATT and CDR2 SNEGSKA (reference sequence). V was trimmed by 3 bases and J by 5 bases, leaving 19 bases between them. The CDR3 spans 15 residues. The chain links TRBV20-1 to TRBJ1-2, with TRBD1 as a possible D gene (6 bases). This sequence was found in an adult who was a healthcare worker with PCR-confirmed SARS-CoV-2 infection or an uninfected control (not recorded which). Sequencing used whole blood. CDR3 in DNA: TGCAGTGCTAGGACTTCTGGACAGAGAGTTTATGGCTACACCTTC. This translates into CSARTSGQRVYGYTF.